This T cell receptor beta chain was captured by sequencing in a study of blood T cell repertoires in COVID-19. Seattle patient enrollment occurred during active infection, with longitudinal follow-up thereafter. The V gene's germline CDR1 is SGHVS and CDR2 FNYEAQ. Trimming removed 2 bases at V and 3 bases at J, with 5 bases between. The CDR3 length is 13 residues. TCRdb keeps only in-frame clones here, not all; method: immunoSEQ multiplex PCR. The sample carries some 64,000 clones, roughly 83% recorded once. The receptor comes from a man between 60 and 75 years old with COVID-19, enrolled during active disease. The genes are TRBV7-6 and TRBJ1-5; D is undetermined. What was sequenced was peripheral blood. The CDR3 bases are TGTGCCAGCAGCTTAAGCGACAATCAGCCCCAGCATTTT. Amino acid sequence: CASSLSDNQPQHF.